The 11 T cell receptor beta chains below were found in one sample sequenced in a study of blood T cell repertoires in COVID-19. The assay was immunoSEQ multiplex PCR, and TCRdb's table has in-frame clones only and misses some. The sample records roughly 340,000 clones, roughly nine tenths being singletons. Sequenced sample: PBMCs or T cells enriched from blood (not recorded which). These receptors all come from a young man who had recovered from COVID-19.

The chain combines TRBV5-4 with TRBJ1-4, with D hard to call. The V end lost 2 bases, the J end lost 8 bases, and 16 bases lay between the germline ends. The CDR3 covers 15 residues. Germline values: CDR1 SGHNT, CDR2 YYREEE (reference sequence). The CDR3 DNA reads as TGTGCCAGCAGCTTAAACCTCCCTGGGGAGGAAAAACTGTTTTTT. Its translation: CASSLNLPGEEKLFF.

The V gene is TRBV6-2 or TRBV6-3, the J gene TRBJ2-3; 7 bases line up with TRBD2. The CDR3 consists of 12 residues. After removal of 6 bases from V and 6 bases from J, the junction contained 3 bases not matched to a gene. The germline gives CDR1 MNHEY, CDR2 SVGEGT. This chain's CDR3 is CASSPLADTQYF. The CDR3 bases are TGTGCCAGCAGCCCACTAGCGGATACGCAGTATTTT.

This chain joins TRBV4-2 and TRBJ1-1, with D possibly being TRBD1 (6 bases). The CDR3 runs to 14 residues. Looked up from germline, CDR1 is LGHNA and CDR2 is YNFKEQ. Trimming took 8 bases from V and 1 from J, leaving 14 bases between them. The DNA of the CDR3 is TGTGCCAGCCACCCGGACAGAACGAACACTGAAGCTTTCTTT. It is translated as CASHPDRTNTEAFF.

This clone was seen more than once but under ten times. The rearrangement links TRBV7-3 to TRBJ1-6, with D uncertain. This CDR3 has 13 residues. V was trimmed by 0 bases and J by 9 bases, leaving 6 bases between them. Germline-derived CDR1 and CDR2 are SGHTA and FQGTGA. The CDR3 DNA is TGTGCCAGCAGCTTAACAAACTCTTCACCCCTCCACTTT. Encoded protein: CASSLTNSSPLHF.

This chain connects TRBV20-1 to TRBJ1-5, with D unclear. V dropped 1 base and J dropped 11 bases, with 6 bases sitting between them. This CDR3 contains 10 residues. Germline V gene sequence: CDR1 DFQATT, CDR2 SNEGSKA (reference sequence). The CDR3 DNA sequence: TGCAGTGCTAGAGGGCAGGCCCAGCATTTT. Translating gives CSARGQAQHF.

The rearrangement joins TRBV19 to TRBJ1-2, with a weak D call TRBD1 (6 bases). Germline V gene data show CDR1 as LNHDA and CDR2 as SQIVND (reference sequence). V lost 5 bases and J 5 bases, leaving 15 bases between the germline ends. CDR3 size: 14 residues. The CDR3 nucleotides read TGTGCCAGTAGTTCAGGGGATTTTGCGTATGGCTACACCTTC. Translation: CASSSGDFAYGYTF.

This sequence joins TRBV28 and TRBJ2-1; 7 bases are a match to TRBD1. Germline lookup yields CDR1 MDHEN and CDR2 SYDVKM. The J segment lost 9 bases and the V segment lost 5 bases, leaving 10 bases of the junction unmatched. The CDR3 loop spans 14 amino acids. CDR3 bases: TGTGCCAGCAGTCCCGGGACAGCGGAAGTTGAGCAGTTCTTC. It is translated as CASSPGTAEVEQFF.

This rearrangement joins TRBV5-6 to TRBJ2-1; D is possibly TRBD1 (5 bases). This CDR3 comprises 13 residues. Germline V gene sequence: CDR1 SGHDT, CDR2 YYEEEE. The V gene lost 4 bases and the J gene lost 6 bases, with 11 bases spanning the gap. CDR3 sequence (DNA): TGTGCCAGCAGCCTGGTCCAGGGCAATGAGCAGTTCTTC. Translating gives CASSLVQGNEQFF.

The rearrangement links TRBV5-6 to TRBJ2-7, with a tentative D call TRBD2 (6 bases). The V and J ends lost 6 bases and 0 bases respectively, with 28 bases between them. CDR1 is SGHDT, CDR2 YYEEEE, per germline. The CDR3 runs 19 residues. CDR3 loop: CASTIRGAGTRANSYEQYF. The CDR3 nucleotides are TGTGCCAGCACCATAAGGGGCGCGGGAACGCGGGCCAACTCCTACGAGCAGTACTTC.

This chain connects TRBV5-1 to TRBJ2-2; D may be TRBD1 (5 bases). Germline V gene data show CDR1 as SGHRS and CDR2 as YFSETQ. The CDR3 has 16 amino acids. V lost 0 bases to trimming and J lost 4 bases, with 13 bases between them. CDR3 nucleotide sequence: TGCGCCAGCAGCTTGGGATACCAACAGGTCACCGGGGAGCTGTTTTTT. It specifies CASSLGYQQVTGELFF.

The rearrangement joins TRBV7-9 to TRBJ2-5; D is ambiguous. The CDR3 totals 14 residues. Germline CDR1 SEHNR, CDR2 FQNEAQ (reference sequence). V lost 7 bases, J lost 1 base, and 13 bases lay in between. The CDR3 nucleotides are TGTGCCAGCATCCTTGTGGCCCCCCAAGAGACCCAGTACTTC. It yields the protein CASILVAPQETQYF.